The rows below give T cell receptor beta chains drawn from one sample of a study of blood T cell repertoires in COVID-19. TCRdb's table, derived via immunoSEQ multiplex PCR, lists solely in-frame clones and lacks some. The data show roughly 250,000 clones, about nine tenths seen once. The sample was PBMCs or T cells enriched from blood (not recorded which). These receptors were collected from a woman aged 18-35 years who had recovered from COVID-19. Each CDR3 is given with its conserved first and last residue. The order of the fields is clone size, V gene, J gene, D gene, CDR3 protein, CDR3 DNA. A D gene is named only where the DNA matches it firmly. Clone size, where shown, is once, few, many, or a class for clones that have expanded.

size: NA
V: TRBV3-1/TRBV3-2
J: TRBJ1-2
D: TRBD1
CDR3: CASRATGTGGAGYGYTF
DNA: TGTGCCAGCAGAGCGACCGGGACAGGGGGCGCGGGGTATGGCTACACCTTC

size: NA
V: TRBV18
J: TRBJ1-2
D: NA
CDR3: CASSPPSVNYGYTF
DNA: TGTGCCAGCTCACCACCTTCAGTCAACTATGGCTACACCTTC

size: NA
V: TRBV7-9
J: TRBJ1-2
D: TRBD1
CDR3: CASSQGQGAQGYTF
DNA: TGTGCCAGCAGCCAAGGACAGGGGGCGCAAGGCTACACCTTC

size: few
V: TRBV15
J: TRBJ2-1
D: TRBD2
CDR3: CATSRDPGLAGVDEQFF
DNA: TGTGCCACCAGCAGAGATCCTGGACTAGCGGGAGTAGATGAGCAGTTCTTC

size: NA
V: TRBV5-1
J: TRBJ1-4
D: NA
CDR3: CASREVGGLTNEKLFF
DNA: TGCGCCAGCAGGGAGGTCGGAGGTCTAACTAATGAAAAACTGTTTTTT

size: NA
V: TRBV28
J: TRBJ1-4
D: NA
CDR3: CASRKLGSEKLFF
DNA: TGTGCCAGCAGAAAATTAGGGAGTGAAAAACTGTTTTTT

size: NA
V: TRBV7-2
J: TRBJ2-1
D: TRBD2
CDR3: CASSLVSVRGDEQFF
DNA: TGTGCCAGCAGCTTAGTTTCGGTCCGGGGGGATGAGCAGTTCTTC

size: few
V: TRBV6-6
J: TRBJ2-3
D: TRBD2
CDR3: CASSPTSGGVLLSTDTQYF
DNA: TGTGCCAGCAGTCCAACTAGCGGGGGGGTCCTCTTGAGCACAGATACGCAGTATTTT

size: NA
V: TRBV10-1
J: TRBJ2-3
D: TRBD1
CDR3: CASGTGGTDTQYF
DNA: TGCGCCAGTGGGACAGGGGGCACAGATACGCAGTATTTT

size: NA
V: TRBV6-2/TRBV6-3
J: TRBJ2-3
D: TRBD1
CDR3: CASSYSAGGGSDTQYF
DNA: TGTGCCAGCAGTTACTCAGCAGGGGGTGGTTCAGATACGCAGTATTTT

size: NA
V: TRBV5-1
J: TRBJ2-1
D: NA
CDR3: CASSFGGTAYNEQFF
DNA: TGCGCCAGCAGCTTCGGCGGGACAGCCTACAATGAGCAGTTCTTC

size: NA
V: TRBV2
J: TRBJ1-1
D: TRBD1
CDR3: CASRGTGDTEAFF
DNA: TGTGCCAGCAGAGGGACAGGGGACACTGAAGCTTTCTTT

size: NA
V: TRBV28
J: TRBJ2-3
D: NA
CDR3: CASSFPGRDTQYF
DNA: TGTGCCAGCAGTTTCCCAGGGAGGGATACGCAGTATTTT

size: NA
V: TRBV18
J: TRBJ1-2
D: NA
CDR3: CASSPPSVQGSWGYTF
DNA: TGTGCCAGCTCACCACCATCGGTCCAGGGAAGTTGGGGCTACACCTTC

size: NA
V: TRBV14
J: TRBJ1-5
D: NA
CDR3: CASSQGGQGNQPQHF
DNA: TGTGCCAGCAGCCAAGGGGGCCAGGGCAATCAGCCCCAGCATTTT

size: NA
V: TRBV21-1
J: TRBJ2-3
D: NA
CDR3: CAPPVDTQYF
DNA: TGTGCCCCCCCGGTGGATACGCAGTATTTT

size: NA
V: TRBV10-1
J: TRBJ2-7
D: NA
CDR3: CASSPKRTLSSYEQYF
DNA: TGCGCCAGCAGCCCCAAGAGGACTCTGAGCTCCTACGAGCAGTACTTC

size: NA
V: TRBV27
J: TRBJ1-5
D: TRBD1
CDR3: CASSSWGTGGNQPQHF
DNA: TGTGCCAGCAGTTCCTGGGGGACAGGAGGTAATCAGCCCCAGCATTTT

size: NA
V: TRBV5-1
J: TRBJ2-6
D: TRBD1
CDR3: CASSLPADRVTSLSGANVLTF
DNA: TGCGCCAGCAGCTTACCCGCGGACAGGGTTACTTCTCTCTCTGGGGCCAACGTCCTGACTTTC

size: NA
V: TRBV9
J: TRBJ1-3
D: NA
CDR3: CASSVGGADRNTIYF
DNA: TGTGCCAGCAGCGTAGGGGGCGCCGACAGAAACACCATATATTTT

size: NA
V: TRBV2
J: TRBJ1-2
D: TRBD1
CDR3: CASKKGQANYGYTF
DNA: TGTGCCAGCAAAAAGGGACAGGCGAACTATGGCTACACCTTC

size: NA
V: TRBV9
J: TRBJ2-6
D: NA
CDR3: CASSVQQFPPSGANVLTF
DNA: TGTGCCAGCAGCGTGCAACAGTTTCCCCCTTCTGGGGCCAACGTCCTGACTTTC

size: NA
V: TRBV6-6
J: TRBJ2-7
D: TRBD2
CDR3: CASSPRTSGPYEQYF
DNA: TGTGCCAGCAGTCCCCGGACTAGCGGCCCCTACGAGCAGTACTTC

size: NA
V: TRBV2
J: TRBJ2-2
D: TRBD1
CDR3: CASSRGPAGELFF
DNA: TGTGCCAGCAGTAGGGGGCCGGCCGGGGAGCTGTTTTTT

size: NA
V: TRBV7-4
J: TRBJ1-2
D: TRBD1
CDR3: CASSFGQGHNYGYTF
DNA: TGTGCCAGCAGCTTCGGACAGGGACACAACTATGGCTACACCTTC

size: NA
V: TRBV10-3
J: TRBJ1-5
D: TRBD1
CDR3: CAISAGQPYQPQHF
DNA: TGTGCCATCAGTGCGGGACAGCCCTATCAGCCCCAGCATTTT

size: NA
V: TRBV21-1
J: TRBJ1-1
D: NA
CDR3: CASSKFEGARPEAFF
DNA: TGTGCCAGCAGCAAATTCGAGGGGGCGAGACCTGAAGCTTTCTTT

size: NA
V: TRBV10-1
J: TRBJ2-1
D: TRBD2
CDR3: CASSRPTSGAYNEQFF
DNA: TGCGCCAGCAGTAGACCTACTAGCGGGGCCTACAATGAGCAGTTCTTC

size: NA
V: TRBV5-1
J: TRBJ1-2
D: TRBD1
CDR3: CASSEGTAYISNYGYTF
DNA: TGCGCCAGCAGCGAGGGGACAGCGTATATTTCTAACTATGGCTACACCTTC

size: NA
V: TRBV18
J: TRBJ1-4
D: TRBD1
CDR3: CASSPAGGKGKLFF
DNA: TGTGCCAGCTCACCAGCAGGGGGAAAGGGAAAACTGTTTTTT

size: NA
V: TRBV11-2
J: TRBJ2-7
D: TRBD2
CDR3: CASSLDSGRAYEQYF
DNA: TGTGCCAGCAGCTTAGATAGCGGGAGGGCCTACGAGCAGTACTTC

size: NA
V: TRBV19
J: TRBJ2-5
D: TRBD1
CDR3: CASSPPTGQGSRTQYF
DNA: TGTGCCAGTAGTCCCCCGACGGGACAGGGGTCCAGGACCCAGTACTTC

size: NA
V: TRBV5-4
J: TRBJ2-1
D: TRBD2
CDR3: CASSLGLAGLASYNEQFF
DNA: TGTGCCAGCAGCTTGGGACTAGCGGGGTTGGCCTCCTACAATGAGCAGTTCTTC

size: NA
V: TRBV10-1
J: TRBJ1-1
D: NA
CDR3: CASSEYRSTEAFF
DNA: TGCGCCAGCAGTGAGTACAGGAGCACTGAAGCTTTCTTT

size: NA
V: TRBV2
J: TRBJ1-6
D: TRBD1
CDR3: CAKRPGQGDSPLHF
DNA: TGTGCCAAAAGACCGGGACAGGGGGATTCACCCCTCCACTTT

size: NA
V: TRBV3-1/TRBV3-2
J: TRBJ2-3
D: TRBD2
CDR3: CASSQDSGVGDTQYF
DNA: TGTGCCAGCAGCCAAGATAGCGGGGTCGGAGATACGCAGTATTTT

size: NA
V: TRBV19
J: TRBJ2-7
D: TRBD1
CDR3: CASSIRIRQGDAEQYF
DNA: TGTGCCAGTAGTATAAGAATCCGGCAGGGGGATGCCGAGCAGTACTTC

size: NA
V: TRBV7-2
J: TRBJ2-5
D: NA
CDR3: CASSHGDLETQYF
DNA: TGTGCCAGCAGCCACGGGGACTTGGAGACCCAGTACTTC

size: NA
V: TRBV7-3
J: TRBJ2-7
D: NA
CDR3: CASSLTPSLGYLDEQYF
DNA: TGTGCCAGCAGCTTAACGCCGTCATTGGGCTACCTTGACGAGCAGTACTTC

size: NA
V: TRBV2
J: TRBJ1-4
D: NA
CDR3: CASSEEGHGEKLFF
DNA: TGTGCCAGCAGTGAGGAGGGGCATGGTGAAAAACTGTTTTTT